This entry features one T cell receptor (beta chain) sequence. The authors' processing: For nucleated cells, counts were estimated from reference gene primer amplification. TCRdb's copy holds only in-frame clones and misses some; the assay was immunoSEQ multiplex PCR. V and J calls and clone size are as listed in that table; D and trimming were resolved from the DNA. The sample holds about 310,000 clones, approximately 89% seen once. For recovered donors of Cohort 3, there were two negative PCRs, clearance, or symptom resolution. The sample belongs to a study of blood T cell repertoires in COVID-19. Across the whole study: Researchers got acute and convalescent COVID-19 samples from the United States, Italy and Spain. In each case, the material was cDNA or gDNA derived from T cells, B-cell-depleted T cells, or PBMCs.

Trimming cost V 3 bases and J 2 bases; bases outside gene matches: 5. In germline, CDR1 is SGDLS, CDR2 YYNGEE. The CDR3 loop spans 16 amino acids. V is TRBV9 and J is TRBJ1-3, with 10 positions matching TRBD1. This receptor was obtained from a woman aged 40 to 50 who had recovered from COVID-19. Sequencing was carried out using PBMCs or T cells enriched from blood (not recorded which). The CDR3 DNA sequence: TGTGCCAGCAGCGAGACAGGGGGCACAGCTGGAAACACCATATATTTT. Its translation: CASSETGGTAGNTIYF.